The 24 T cell receptor beta chains in this list originate from one sample, sequenced in a study of response to subunit inactivated influenza vaccine. TCRdb passed the RT-PCR reads through MiXCR, listing each CDR3 protein once. Among about 540,000 distinct CDR3 sequences, roughly 25% were seen once, and the ten largest hold 2.5% to 3%. The same sample was also studied in work on T cells expressing NK-cell markers. From that second work: Making the TCR beta cDNA relied on 5'RACE template switching with UMIs.

The starting material was CD4+ T cells sorted from PBMCs, obtained approximately 13 days after vaccination. The receptors stem from a man aged 50 to 60 who received an inactivated influenza vaccine.

The CDR3 loop reads CASSLSQNGELFF. CDR3 nucleotide sequence: TGTGCCAGCAGCTTAAGCCAGAACGGGGAGCTGTTTTTT. The rearrangement joins TRBV7-3 to TRBJ2-2; no clear D gene. The CDR3 totals 13 residues. Germline V CDR1 and CDR2: SGHTA, FQGTGA. Trimming left V 1 base short and J 7 bases short, with 7 bases between.

V and J are TRBV29-1 and TRBJ2-1; D is ambiguous. Germline CDR1 is SQVTM and CDR2 is ANQGSEA. V was pared by 2 bases and J by 1 base, with 9 bases between. This CDR3 spans 14 amino acids. The CDR3 DNA sequence: TGCAGCGTTGAATCGCCCGGTTCCTACAATGAGCAGTTCTTC. It yields the protein CSVESPGSYNEQFF.

The chain employs TRBV5-1 and TRBJ2-7; 7 bases agree with TRBD1. This CDR3 contains 14 residues. The junction had 6 bases not matched to a gene; V was cut back by 1 base and J by 5 bases. CDR1 is SGHRS and CDR2 is YFSETQ in the germline V gene. Here the CDR3 reads CASSLHSTGNEQYF. For the CDR3, the DNA is TGCGCCAGCAGCTTGCATTCGACAGGGAACGAGCAGTACTTC.

There are a few counts of this clonotype. The rearrangement uses TRBV5-1 and TRBJ2-5; a weak D match, TRBD1 (6 bases). Trimming shortened V by 6 bases and J by 2 bases, and 14 bases separated the two germline ends. This CDR3 is 14 amino acids long. From germline, CDR1 is SGHRS and CDR2 YFSETQ. The DNA of the CDR3 is TGCGCCAGCACTAGGGGACACAAACAAGAGACCCAGTACTTC. Its translation: CASTRGHKQETQYF.

This rearrangement joins TRBV5-1 to TRBJ2-5; 7 bases map to TRBD2. The CDR3 runs to 13 residues. V shed 3 bases, J shed 5 bases, and the junction held 4 bases outside the gene matches. Germline V lookup: CDR1 SGHRS, CDR2 YFSETQ. CDR3 loop: CASSYQGGETQYF. The CDR3 DNA reads TGCGCCAGCAGCTATCAGGGAGGGGAGACCCAGTACTTC.

CDR3 sequence reads: CASSGTGITSEQYF. The CDR3 nucleotides are TGTGCCAGTAGCGGGACAGGGATTACGTCCGAGCAGTACTTC. This chain connects TRBV19 to TRBJ2-7, with 9 bases lining up with TRBD1. CDR1 and CDR2 (germline): LNHDA, SQIVND (reference sequence). The J segment lost 6 bases and the V segment lost 6 bases, leaving 9 bases of the junction unmatched. The CDR3 runs 14 residues. Full variable domain (rest looked up from reference TRBV19 and TRBJ2-7): DGGITQSPKYLFRKEGQNVTLSCEQNLNHDAMYWYRQDPGQGLRLIYYSQIVNDFQKGDIAEGYSVSREKKESFPLTVTSAQKNPTAFYLCASSGTGITSEQYFGPGTRLTVT.

The chain couples TRBV5-1 to TRBJ2-3, with a tentative D call TRBD1 (6 bases). The CDR3 contains 15 residues. The V end lost 1 base, the J end lost 4 bases, and 13 bases lay between the germline ends. Germline V CDR1 and CDR2: SGHRS, YFSETQ. This CDR3 is CASSLSGTQADTQYF. CDR3 sequence (DNA): TGCGCCAGCAGCTTGTCCGGGACACAGGCAGATACGCAGTATTTT.

This clonotype was observed a handful of times. The chain has TRBV6-5 and TRBJ2-5, with D maybe TRBD2 (7 bases). This CDR3 spans 17 amino acids. V was trimmed by 1 base and J by 4 bases, leaving 19 bases between them. Germline CDR1 is MNHEY and CDR2 is SVGAGI. The CDR3 nucleotides are TGTGCCAGCAGTTACTTCTCGAGGGGGGGCGAGGGAGAGACCCAGTACTTC. It codes for CASSYFSRGGEGETQYF.

CDR3 region: CSARDYRNQPQHF. CDR3 sequence (DNA): TGCAGTGCTAGAGATTACAGGAATCAGCCCCAGCATTTT. The chain is built from TRBV20-1 and TRBJ1-5; weak D call: TRBD1 (5 bases). The V end was cut by 0 bases, the J end by 4 bases, with 7 bases between. The CDR3 length is 13 residues. CDR1 and CDR2 (germline): DFQATT, SNEGSKA (reference sequence).

The chain is built from TRBV20-1 and TRBJ1-5; D remains ambiguous. The CDR3 totals 13 residues. CDR1 DFQATT and CDR2 SNEGSKA come from the germline V gene (reference sequence). The V end was cut by 3 bases, the J end by 2 bases, with 8 bases between. CDR3: CSARGSGNQPQHF. DNA of the CDR3: TGCAGTGCTAGGGGCAGTGGCAATCAGCCCCAGCATTTT.

The V and J genes are TRBV12-3 or TRBV12-4 and TRBJ1-6; D gene unclear. This CDR3 has 15 residues. V dropped 5 bases and J dropped 1 base, with 9 bases sitting between them. CDR3 sequence: CASSNLQSYNSPLHF. As DNA, the CDR3 is TGTGCCAGCAGTAACCTGCAGTCCTATAATTCACCCCTCCACTTT.

The rearrangement joins TRBV7-3 to TRBJ2-2, with a weak D call TRBD2 (7 bases). Between the trimmed V and J ends, which lost 5 bases and 5 bases, there was a span of 18 bases. The length of the CDR3 is 16 residues. Germline V lookup: CDR1 SGHTA, CDR2 FQGTGA. The CDR3 DNA is TGTGCCAGCAGCCCAGGCGGGGGCGCGCATACCGGGGAGCTGTTTTTT. It codes for CASSPGGGAHTGELFF.

The V gene is TRBV2, the J gene TRBJ2-3, with D tentatively TRBD1 (6 bases). V lost 1 base to trimming and J lost 4 bases, with 12 bases between them. Per germline, CDR1 SNHLY and CDR2 FYNNEI. The CDR3 extends over 15 amino acids. CDR3 DNA sequence: TGTGCCAGCAGTGAAGGGGGGCGACCCGCAGATACGCAGTATTTT. Encoded protein: CASSEGGRPADTQYF.

The rearrangement links TRBV2 to TRBJ2-5; 10 nucleotides align to TRBD1. The germline gives CDR1 SNHLY, CDR2 FYNNEI. Losses at the gene ends were 6 bases for V and 4 bases for J; bases not matched to a gene: 5. CDR3 length: 14 amino acids. The CDR3 spells CASSLGTGVETQYF. In DNA form, the CDR3 reads TGTGCCAGCAGCCTAGGGACAGGGGTAGAGACCCAGTACTTC.

Ten or more counts support this clonotype. The rearrangement links TRBV5-1 to TRBJ2-7; the match to TRBD1 covers 9 bases. The V segment lost 4 bases and the J segment 3 bases; nucleotides outside the gene matches: 8. The length of the CDR3 is 15 residues. In germline, CDR1 is SGHRS, CDR2 YFSETQ. The CDR3 region is CASSPRMTGGYEQYF. As DNA, the CDR3 is TGCGCCAGCAGCCCTAGAATGACAGGGGGCTACGAGCAGTACTTC.

This chain joins TRBV4-3 and TRBJ2-1, with 12 bases matching TRBD2. This CDR3 comprises 18 residues. V lost 0 bases to trimming and J lost 0 bases; unmatched junction nucleotides: 3. Germline V lookup: CDR1 LGHNA, CDR2 YSLEER. The CDR3 DNA is TGCGCCAGCAGCCAAGATCTAGCGGGAGGGGCCTCCTACAATGAGCAGTTCTTC. Translated: CASSQDLAGGASYNEQFF.

This clonotype was observed a few times. This chain connects TRBV15 to TRBJ1-1; no firm D call. CDR1 LNHNV and CDR2 YYDKDF come from the germline V gene (reference sequence). V gave up 1 base and J gave up 1 base, with 7 bases separating them. The CDR3 has 14 residues. CDR3 bases: TGTGCCACCAGCAGAGTCAGGCGGAACACTGAAGCTTTCTTT. This sequence encodes CATSRVRRNTEAFF.

The chain is built from TRBV3-1 and TRBJ2-4; tentative D call: TRBD2 (5 bases). The length of the CDR3 is 11 residues. The V end lost 3 bases, the J end lost 8 bases, and 5 bases lay between the germline ends. In germline, CDR1 is LGHDT, CDR2 YNNKEL (reference sequence). The CDR3 DNA reads as TGTGCCAGCAGCCAGAGGGACATTCAGTACTTC. It encodes CASSQRDIQYF.

This clonotype has more than one count but fewer than ten. V and J are TRBV5-5 and TRBJ1-3; D is ambiguous. V was pared by 5 bases and J by 0 bases, with 12 bases between. Germline V gene lookup returns CDR1 SGHKS and CDR2 YYEKEE (reference sequence). CDR3 length: 15 amino acids. CDR3 loop: CASSPDRNSGNTIYF. In DNA form, the CDR3 reads TGTGCCAGCAGTCCCGACCGCAACTCTGGAAACACCATATATTTT.

This clonotype came up many times. The chain links TRBV2 to TRBJ2-1; 14 nucleotides align to TRBD2. The CDR3 sequence is 15 residues long. V trimming: 5 bases; J trimming: 9 bases; junction bases outside the gene matches: 6. Germline values: CDR1 SNHLY, CDR2 FYNNEI. The chain's CDR3 is CASSRLAGGLGEQFF. The CDR3 DNA follows: TGTGCCAGCAGTCGACTAGCGGGAGGGCTGGGTGAGCAGTTCTTC.

The chain carries TRBV6-1 and TRBJ2-1, with D maybe TRBD1 (5 bases). The CDR3 length is 16 residues. CDR1 and CDR2 (germline): MNHNS, SASEGT. Trimming pared 0 bases from V and 1 base from J, leaving 10 bases between. This CDR3 reads CASSEALQGSYNEQFF. CDR3 bases: TGTGCCAGCAGTGAAGCGCTCCAGGGTTCCTACAATGAGCAGTTCTTC.

The chain combines TRBV30 with TRBJ2-6; 7 bases map to TRBD1. The germline V gene encodes CDR1 GTSNPN and CDR2 SVGIG (reference sequence). Trimming cost V 1 base and J 2 bases; bases outside gene matches: 5. The CDR3 is 16 residues long. The CDR3, as DNA: TGTGCCTGGAGTGGATACCAGGGGGCTGGGGCCAACGTCCTGACTTTC. It yields the protein CAWSGYQGAGANVLTF.

A word on this clonotype: This sequence may be a read error, since a much larger clone differs from it by one base. The chain couples TRBV6-5 to TRBJ1-5; weak D call: TRBD1 (5 bases). Looked up from germline, CDR1 is MNHEY and CDR2 is SVGAGI. The CDR3 runs 14 residues. The CDR3 bases are TGTGGCAGCAGTTACGGCAGGGTCAATCAGCCCCAGCATTTT. Residues: CGSSYGRVNQPQHF.

The CDR3 sequence: CSVEFSSSGNTIYF. The CDR3 bases are TGCAGCGTTGAATTCAGCAGCTCTGGAAACACCATATATTTT. The chain couples TRBV29-1 to TRBJ1-3; D ambiguous. Germline CDR1 reads SQVTM; CDR2 reads ANQGSEA. The CDR3 is 14 residues long. V lost 2 bases to trimming and J lost 0 bases, with 8 bases between them.